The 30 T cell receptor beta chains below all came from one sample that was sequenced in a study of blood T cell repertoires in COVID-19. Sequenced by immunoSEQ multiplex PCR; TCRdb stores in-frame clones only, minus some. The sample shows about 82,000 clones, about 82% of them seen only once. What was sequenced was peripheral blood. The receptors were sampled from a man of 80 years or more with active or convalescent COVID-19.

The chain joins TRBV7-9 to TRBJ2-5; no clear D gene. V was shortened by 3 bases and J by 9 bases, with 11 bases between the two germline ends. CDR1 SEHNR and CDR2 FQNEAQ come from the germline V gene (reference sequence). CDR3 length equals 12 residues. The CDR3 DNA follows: TGTGCCAGCAGCTTCTCTGAGACTGCCCAGTACTTC. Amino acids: CASSFSETAQYF.

Here the CDR3 reads CASSLGGLAGGQETQYF. The CDR3 bases are TGTGCCAGCAGCTTAGGAGGACTAGCGGGGGGGCAAGAGACCCAGTACTTC. The V gene is TRBV7-2, the J gene TRBJ2-5, with TRBD2 identical over 15 bases. V lost 1 base and J lost 2; bases outside the gene matches: 2. The CDR3 contains 17 residues. Per germline, CDR1 SGHTA and CDR2 FQGNSA.

The DNA of the CDR3 is TGTGCCAGCAGCTCGAGGACACTGAACACTGAAGCTTTCTTT. Translating gives CASSSRTLNTEAFF. The rearrangement uses TRBV7-8 and TRBJ1-1; maybe TRBD1 (5 bases). Germline CDR1 is SGHVS and CDR2 is FQNEAQ. The CDR3 runs 14 residues. V shed 4 bases and J shed 0 bases, with 9 bases lying between them.

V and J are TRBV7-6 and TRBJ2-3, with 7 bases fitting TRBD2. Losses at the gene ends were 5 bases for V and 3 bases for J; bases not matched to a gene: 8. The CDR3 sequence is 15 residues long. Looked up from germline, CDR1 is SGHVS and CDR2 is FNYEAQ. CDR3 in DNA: TGTGCCAGCAGCGGCCGGCGGGGAGGGACAGATACGCAGTATTTT. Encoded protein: CASSGRRGGTDTQYF.

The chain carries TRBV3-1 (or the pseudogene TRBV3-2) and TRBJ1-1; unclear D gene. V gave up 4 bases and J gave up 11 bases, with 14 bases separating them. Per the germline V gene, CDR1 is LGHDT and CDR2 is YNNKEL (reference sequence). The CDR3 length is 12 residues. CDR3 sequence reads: CASSRTATRAFF. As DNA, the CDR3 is TGTGCCAGCAGCCGGACGGCTACTAGGGCTTTCTTT.

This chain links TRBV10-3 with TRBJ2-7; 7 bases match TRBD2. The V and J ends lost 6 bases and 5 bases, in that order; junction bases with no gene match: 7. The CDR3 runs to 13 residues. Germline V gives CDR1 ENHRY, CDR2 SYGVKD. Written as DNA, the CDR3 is TGTGCCATCAGCCAGAGCGGGAAGCACGAGCAGTACGTC. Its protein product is CAISQSGKHEQYV.

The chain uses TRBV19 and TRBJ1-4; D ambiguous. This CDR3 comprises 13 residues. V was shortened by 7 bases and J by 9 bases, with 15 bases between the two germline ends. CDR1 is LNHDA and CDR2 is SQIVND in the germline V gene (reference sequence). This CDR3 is CASTVLPSQKLFF. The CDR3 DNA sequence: TGTGCCAGTACCGTCCTACCCTCACAAAAACTGTTTTTT.

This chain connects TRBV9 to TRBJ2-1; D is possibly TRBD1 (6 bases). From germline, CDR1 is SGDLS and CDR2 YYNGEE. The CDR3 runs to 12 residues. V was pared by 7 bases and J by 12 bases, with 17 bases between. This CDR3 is CASGDTPRGQFF. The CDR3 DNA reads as TGTGCCAGCGGGGACACTCCTCGCGGGCAGTTCTTC.

The CDR3 sequence: CATSYKAGGVKTNEKLFF. The CDR3 DNA sequence: TGTGCCACCAGTTATAAGGCAGGGGGCGTTAAAACTAATGAAAAACTGTTTTTT. This rearrangement joins TRBV24-1 to TRBJ1-4; TRBD1 matches at 8 bases. CDR3 size: 18 residues. The junction had 12 bases not matched to a gene; V was cut back by 6 bases and J by 1 base. Germline loops: CDR1 KGHDR, CDR2 SFDVKD.

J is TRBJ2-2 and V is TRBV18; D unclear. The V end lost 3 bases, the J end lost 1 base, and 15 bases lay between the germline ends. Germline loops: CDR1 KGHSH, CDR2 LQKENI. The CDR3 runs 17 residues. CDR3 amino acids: CASSPFHRSENTGELFF. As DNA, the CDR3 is TGTGCCAGCTCACCTTTCCACAGATCCGAGAACACCGGGGAGCTGTTTTTT.

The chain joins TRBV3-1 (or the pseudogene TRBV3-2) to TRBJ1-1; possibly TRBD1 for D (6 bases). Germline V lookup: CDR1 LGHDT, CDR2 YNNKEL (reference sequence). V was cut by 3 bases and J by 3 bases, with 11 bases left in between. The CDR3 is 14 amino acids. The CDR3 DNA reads TGTGCCAGCAGCCAGGGGGCTTGGGACACTGAAGCTTTCTTT. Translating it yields CASSQGAWDTEAFF.

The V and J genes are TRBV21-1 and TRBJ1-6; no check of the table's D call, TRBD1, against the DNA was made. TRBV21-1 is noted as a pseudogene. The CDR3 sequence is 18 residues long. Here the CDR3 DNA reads TGTGCCAGCAGCAAAGCGGGTCAGTGGGACAGTATTAATTCACCCCTCCACTTT. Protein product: CASSKAGQWDSINSPLHF.

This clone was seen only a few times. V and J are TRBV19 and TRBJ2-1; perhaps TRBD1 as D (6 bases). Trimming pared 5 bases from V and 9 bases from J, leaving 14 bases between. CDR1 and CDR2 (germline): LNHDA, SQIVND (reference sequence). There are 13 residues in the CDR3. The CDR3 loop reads CASSVTGSTEQFF. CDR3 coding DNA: TGTGCCAGTAGTGTTACAGGGTCGACTGAGCAGTTCTTC.

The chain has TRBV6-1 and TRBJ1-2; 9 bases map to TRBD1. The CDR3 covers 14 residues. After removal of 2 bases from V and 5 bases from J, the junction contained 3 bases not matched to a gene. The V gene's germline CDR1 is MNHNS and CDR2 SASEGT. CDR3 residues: CASSERGTGYGYTF. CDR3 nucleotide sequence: TGTGCCAGCAGTGAAAGAGGGACAGGGTATGGCTACACCTTC.

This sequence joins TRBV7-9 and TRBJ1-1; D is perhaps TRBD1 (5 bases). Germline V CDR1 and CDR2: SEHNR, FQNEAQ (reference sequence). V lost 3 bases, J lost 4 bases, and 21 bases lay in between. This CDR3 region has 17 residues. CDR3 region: CASSFGRWGGLGTEAFF. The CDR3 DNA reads TGTGCCAGCAGCTTTGGGCGCTGGGGCGGTTTGGGCACTGAAGCTTTCTTT. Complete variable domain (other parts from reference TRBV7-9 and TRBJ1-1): DTGVSQNPRHKITKRGQNVTFRCDPISEHNRLYWYRQTLGQGPEFLTYFQNEAQLEKSRLLSDRFSAERPKGSFSTLEIQRTEQGDSAMYLCASSFGRWGGLGTEAFFGQGTRLTVV.

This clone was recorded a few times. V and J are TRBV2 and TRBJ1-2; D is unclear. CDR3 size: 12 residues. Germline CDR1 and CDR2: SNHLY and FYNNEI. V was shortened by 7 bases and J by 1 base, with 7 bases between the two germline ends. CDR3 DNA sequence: TGTGCCAGCAACCGGGATAACTATGGCTACACCTTC. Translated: CASNRDNYGYTF. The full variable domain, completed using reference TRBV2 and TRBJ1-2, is EPEVTQTPSHQVTQMGQEVILRCVPISNHLYFYWYRQILGQKVEFLVSFYNNEISEKSEIFDDQFSVERPDGSNFTLKIRSTKLEDSAMYFCASNRDNYGYTFGSGTRLTVV.

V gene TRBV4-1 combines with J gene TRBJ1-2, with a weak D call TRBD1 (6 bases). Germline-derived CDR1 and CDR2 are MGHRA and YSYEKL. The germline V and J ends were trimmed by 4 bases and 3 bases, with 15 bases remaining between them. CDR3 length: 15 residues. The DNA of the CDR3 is TGCGCCAGCAGCCTCAGGGAGGGGGAGGACTATGGCTACACCTTC. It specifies CASSLREGEDYGYTF.

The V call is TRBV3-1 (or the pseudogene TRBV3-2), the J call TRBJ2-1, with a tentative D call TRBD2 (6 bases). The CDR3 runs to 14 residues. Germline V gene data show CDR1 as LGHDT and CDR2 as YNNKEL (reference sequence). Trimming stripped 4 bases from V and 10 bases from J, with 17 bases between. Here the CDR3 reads CASSPGTGHGEQFF. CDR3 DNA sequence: TGTGCCAGCAGCCCCGGGACTGGCCATGGGGAGCAGTTCTTC.

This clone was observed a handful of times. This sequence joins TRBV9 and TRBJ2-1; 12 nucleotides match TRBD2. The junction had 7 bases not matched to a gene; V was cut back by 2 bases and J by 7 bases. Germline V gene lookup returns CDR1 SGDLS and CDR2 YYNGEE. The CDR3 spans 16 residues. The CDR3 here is CASSVLTSGSLNEQFF. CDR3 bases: TGTGCCAGCAGCGTGTTGACTAGCGGGAGTTTGAATGAGCAGTTCTTC. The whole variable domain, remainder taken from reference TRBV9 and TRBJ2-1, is DSGVTQTPKHLITATGQRVTLRCSPRSGDLSVYWYQQSLDQGLQFLIQYYNGEERAKGNILERFSAQQFPDLHSELNLSSLELGDSALYFCASSVLTSGSLNEQFFGPGTRLTVL.

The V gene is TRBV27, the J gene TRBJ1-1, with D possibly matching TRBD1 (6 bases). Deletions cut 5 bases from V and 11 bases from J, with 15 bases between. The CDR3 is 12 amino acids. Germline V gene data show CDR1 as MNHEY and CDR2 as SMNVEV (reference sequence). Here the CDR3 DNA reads TGTGCCAGCAGTCTAACTACAGGGCTGGCTTTCTTT. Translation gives CASSLTTGLAFF.

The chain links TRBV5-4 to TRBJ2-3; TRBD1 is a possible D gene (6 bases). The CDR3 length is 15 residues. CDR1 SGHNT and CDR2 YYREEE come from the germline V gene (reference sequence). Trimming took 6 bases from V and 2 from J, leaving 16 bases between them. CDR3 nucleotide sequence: TGTGCCAGCACCCAATCCCCAGGGGACACAGATACGCAGTATTTT. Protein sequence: CASTQSPGDTDTQYF. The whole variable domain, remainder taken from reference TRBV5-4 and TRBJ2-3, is ETGVTQSPTHLIKTRGQQVTLRCSSQSGHNTVSWYQQALGQGPQFIFQYYREEENGRGNFPPRFSGLQFPNYSSELNVNALELDDSALYLCASTQSPGDTDTQYFGPGTRLTVL.

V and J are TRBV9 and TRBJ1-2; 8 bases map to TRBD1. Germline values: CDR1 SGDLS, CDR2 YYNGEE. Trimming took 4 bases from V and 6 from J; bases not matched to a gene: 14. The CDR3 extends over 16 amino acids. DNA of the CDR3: TGTGCCAGCAGCCGAAACCGTCCGGGACAGGTTCATGGCTACACCTTC. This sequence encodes CASSRNRPGQVHGYTF.

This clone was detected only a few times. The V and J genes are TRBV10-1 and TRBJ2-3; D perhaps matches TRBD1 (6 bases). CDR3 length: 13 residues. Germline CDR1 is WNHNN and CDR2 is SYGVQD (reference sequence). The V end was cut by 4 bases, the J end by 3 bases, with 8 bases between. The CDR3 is CASSVTGTDTQYF. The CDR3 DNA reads TGCGCCAGCAGTGTTACAGGGACAGATACGCAGTATTTT.

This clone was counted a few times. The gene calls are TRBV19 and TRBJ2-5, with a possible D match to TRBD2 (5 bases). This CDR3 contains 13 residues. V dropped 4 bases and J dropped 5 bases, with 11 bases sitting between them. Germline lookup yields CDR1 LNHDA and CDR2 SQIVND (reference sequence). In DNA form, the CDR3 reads TGTGCCAGTAGTAATGGACTGTTGGAGACCCAGTACTTC. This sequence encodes CASSNGLLETQYF.

CDR3 nucleotides: TGTGCCAGCAGCTTGATCGGAGTGGATGAGACCCAGTACTTC. Translation gives CASSLIGVDETQYF. This rearrangement joins TRBV5-4 to TRBJ2-5, with D unresolved. Germline V gene lookup returns CDR1 SGHNT and CDR2 YYREEE (reference sequence). V was cut by 1 base and J by 5 bases, with 12 bases left in between. This CDR3 is built from 14 residues.

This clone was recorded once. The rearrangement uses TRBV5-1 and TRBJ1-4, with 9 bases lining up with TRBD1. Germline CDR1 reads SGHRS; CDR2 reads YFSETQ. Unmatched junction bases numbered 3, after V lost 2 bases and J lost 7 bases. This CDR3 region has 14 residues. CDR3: CASSFGQGSEKLFF. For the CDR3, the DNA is TGCGCCAGCAGCTTTGGACAGGGGAGTGAAAAACTGTTTTTT.

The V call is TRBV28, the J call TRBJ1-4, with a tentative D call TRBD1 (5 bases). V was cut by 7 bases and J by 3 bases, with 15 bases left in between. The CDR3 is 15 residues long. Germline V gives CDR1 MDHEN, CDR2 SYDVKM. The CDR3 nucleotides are TGTGCCAGCATTTTTAGTGGGGGGGCTAATGAAAAACTGTTTTTT. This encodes CASIFSGGANEKLFF.

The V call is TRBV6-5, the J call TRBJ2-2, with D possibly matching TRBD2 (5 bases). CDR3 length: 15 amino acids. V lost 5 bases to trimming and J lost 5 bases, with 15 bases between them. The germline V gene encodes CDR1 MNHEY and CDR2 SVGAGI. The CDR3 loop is CASSPPPGGTGELFF. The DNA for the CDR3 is TGTGCCAGCAGTCCCCCCCCCGGCGGGACCGGGGAGCTGTTTTTT.

CDR3 protein: CASSEDQGSETQYF. The CDR3 bases are TGTGCCAGCAGTGAAGATCAGGGCTCAGAGACCCAGTACTTC. The chain joins TRBV2 to TRBJ2-5; maybe TRBD1 (5 bases). The CDR3 is 14 residues long. Trimming stripped 1 base from V and 4 bases from J, with 10 bases between. CDR1 and CDR2 (germline): SNHLY, FYNNEI. The complete variable domain, with remaining parts taken from reference TRBV2 and TRBJ2-5, reads EPEVTQTPSHQVTQMGQEVILRCVPISNHLYFYWYRQILGQKVEFLVSFYNNEISEKSEIFDDQFSVERPDGSNFTLKIRSTKLEDSAMYFCASSEDQGSETQYFGPGTRLLVL.

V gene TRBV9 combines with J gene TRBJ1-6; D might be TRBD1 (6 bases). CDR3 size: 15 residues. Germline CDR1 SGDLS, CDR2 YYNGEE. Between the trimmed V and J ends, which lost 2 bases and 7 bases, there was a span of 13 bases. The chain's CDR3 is CASSVESRGNSPLHF. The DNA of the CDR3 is TGTGCCAGCAGCGTGGAGAGCAGGGGAAATTCACCCCTCCACTTT.